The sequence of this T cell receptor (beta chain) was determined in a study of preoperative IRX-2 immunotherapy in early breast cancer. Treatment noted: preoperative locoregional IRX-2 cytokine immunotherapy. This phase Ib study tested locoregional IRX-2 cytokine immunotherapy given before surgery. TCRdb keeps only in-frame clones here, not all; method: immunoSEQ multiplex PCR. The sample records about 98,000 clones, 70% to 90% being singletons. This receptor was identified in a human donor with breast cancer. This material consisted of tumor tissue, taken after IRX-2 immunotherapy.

The chain's CDR3 is CSVAGVLGSNQPQHF. CDR3 bases: TGCAGCGTTGCAGGGGTTTTGGGAAGCAATCAGCCCCAGCATTTT. The chain is built from TRBV29-1 and TRBJ1-5, with D possibly matching TRBD1 (6 bases). The CDR3 is made up of 15 amino acids. CDR1 SQVTM and CDR2 ANQGSEA come from the germline V gene. V was shortened by 4 bases and J by 1 base, with 14 bases between the two germline ends.